The table lists the clone carrying this TCR beta chain with a count of one. Antigen: not known. The sample belongs to a study of T cell responses to AZD1222 COVID-19 vaccine. Clones were read by immunoSEQ multiplex PCR, and TCRdb kept only the in-frame ones, dropping some. The sample carries approximately 150,000 clones, just under 95% recorded once. Germline V lookup: CDR1 MDHEN, CDR2 SYDVKM. CDR3 length: 15 residues. Losses at the gene ends were 5 bases for V and 7 bases for J; bases not matched to a gene: 9. Findings of the study overall: Nearly half of the spike-specific TCRs reportedly recognize variant regions that carry no mutations.

Sequenced here: peripheral blood, sampled on day 0 of AZD1222 vaccination. This TCR derives from an adult in good health. V gene TRBV28 combines with J gene TRBJ1-2; 11 nucleotides match TRBD1. The CDR3 DNA reads TGTGCCAGCAGTGAATCCGGGACAGGGGGTTTTGGCTACACCTTC. It encodes CASSESGTGGFGYTF.